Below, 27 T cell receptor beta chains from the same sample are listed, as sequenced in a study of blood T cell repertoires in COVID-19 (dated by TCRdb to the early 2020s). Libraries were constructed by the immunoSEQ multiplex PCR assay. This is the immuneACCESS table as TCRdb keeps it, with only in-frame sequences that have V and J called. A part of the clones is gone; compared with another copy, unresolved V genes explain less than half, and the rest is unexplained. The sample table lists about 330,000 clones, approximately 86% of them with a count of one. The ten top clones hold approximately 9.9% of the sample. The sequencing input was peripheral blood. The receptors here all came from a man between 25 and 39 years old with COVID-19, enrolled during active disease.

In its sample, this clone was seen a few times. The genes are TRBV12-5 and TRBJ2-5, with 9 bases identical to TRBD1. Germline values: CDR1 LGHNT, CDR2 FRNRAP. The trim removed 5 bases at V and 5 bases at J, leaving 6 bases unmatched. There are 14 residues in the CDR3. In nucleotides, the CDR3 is TGTGCTAGTGGTCCTGGACAGGGGACGGAGACCCAGTACTTC. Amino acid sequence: CASGPGQGTETQYF.

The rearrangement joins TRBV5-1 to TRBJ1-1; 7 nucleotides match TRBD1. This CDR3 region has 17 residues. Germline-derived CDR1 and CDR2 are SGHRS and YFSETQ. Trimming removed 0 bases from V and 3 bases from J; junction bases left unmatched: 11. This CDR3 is CASSLEAGGSRDTEAFF. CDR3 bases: TGCGCCAGCAGCTTGGAAGCAGGGGGAAGTAGGGACACTGAAGCTTTCTTT.

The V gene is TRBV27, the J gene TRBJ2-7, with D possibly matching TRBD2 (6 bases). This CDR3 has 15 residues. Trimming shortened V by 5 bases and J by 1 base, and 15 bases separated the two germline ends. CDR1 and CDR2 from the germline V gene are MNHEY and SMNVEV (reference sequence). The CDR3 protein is CASSAPGTGSYEQYF. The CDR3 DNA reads TGTGCCAGCAGTGCCCCCGGGACTGGATCCTACGAGCAGTACTTC.

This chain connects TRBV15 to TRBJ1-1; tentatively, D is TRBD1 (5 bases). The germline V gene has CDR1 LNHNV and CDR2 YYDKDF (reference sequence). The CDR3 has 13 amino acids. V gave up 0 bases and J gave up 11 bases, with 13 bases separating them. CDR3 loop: CATSRDRRDFAFF. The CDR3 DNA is TGTGCCACCAGCAGAGACCGCAGGGATTTTGCTTTCTTT. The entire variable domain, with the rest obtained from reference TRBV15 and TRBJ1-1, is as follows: DAMVIQNPRYQVTQFGKPVTLSCSQTLNHNVMYWYQQKSSQAPKLLFHYYDKDFNNEADTPDNFQSRRPNTSFCFLDIRSPGLGDTAMYLCATSRDRRDFAFFGQGTRLTVV.

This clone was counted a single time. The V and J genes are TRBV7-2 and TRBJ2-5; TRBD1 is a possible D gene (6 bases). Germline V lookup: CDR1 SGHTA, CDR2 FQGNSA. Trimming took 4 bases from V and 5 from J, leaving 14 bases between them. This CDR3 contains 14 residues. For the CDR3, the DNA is TGTGCCAGCAGCTCGCCGACAGGAGCGGAGACCCAGTACTTC. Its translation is CASSSPTGAETQYF.

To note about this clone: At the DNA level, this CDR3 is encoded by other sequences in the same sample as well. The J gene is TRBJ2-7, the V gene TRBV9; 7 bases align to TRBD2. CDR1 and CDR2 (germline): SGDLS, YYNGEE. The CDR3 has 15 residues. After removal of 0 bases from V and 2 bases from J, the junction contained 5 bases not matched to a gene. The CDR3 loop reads CASSVAGGPTYEQYF. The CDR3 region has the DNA TGTGCCAGCAGCGTAGCGGGAGGCCCCACCTACGAGCAGTACTTC.

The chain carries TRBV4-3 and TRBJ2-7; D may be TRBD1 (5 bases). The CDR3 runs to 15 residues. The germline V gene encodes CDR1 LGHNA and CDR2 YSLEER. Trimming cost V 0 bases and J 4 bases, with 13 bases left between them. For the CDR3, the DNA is TGCGCCAGCAGCCAAGATTCCGCAGGGAAATACGAGCAGTACTTC. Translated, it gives CASSQDSAGKYEQYF.

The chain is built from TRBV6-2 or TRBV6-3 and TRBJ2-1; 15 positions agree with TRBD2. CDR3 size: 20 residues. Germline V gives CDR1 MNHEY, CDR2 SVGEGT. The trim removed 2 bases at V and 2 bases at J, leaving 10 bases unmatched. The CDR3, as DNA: TGTGCCAGCAGTTACCTCGGAGCGGGACTAGCGGGAGGCCCCTACAATGAGCAGTTCTTC. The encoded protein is CASSYLGAGLAGGPYNEQFF.

CDR3 loop: CASSADQDIETQYF. The DNA for the CDR3 is TGTGCCAGCAGTGCCGACCAGGACATAGAGACCCAGTACTTC. J is TRBJ2-5 and V is TRBV6-2 or TRBV6-3; a possible D gene is TRBD1 (5 bases). Looked up from germline, CDR1 is MNHEY and CDR2 is SVGEGT. The CDR3 loop spans 14 amino acids. Trimming took 5 bases from V and 4 from J, leaving 14 bases between them.

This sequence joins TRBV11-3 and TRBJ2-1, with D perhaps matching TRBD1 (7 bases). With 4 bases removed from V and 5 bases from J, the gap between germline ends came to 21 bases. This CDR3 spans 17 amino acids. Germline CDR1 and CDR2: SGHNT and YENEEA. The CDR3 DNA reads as TGTGCCAGCAGCTCAGCTTGGGCGGGACAGATCGACAATGAGCAGTTCTTC. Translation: CASSSAWAGQIDNEQFF.

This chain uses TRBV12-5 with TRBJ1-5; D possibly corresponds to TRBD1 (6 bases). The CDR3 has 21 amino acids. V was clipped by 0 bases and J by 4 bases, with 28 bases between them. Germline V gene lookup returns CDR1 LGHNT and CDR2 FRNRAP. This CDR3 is CASGLVPRWGGPDTVNQPQHF. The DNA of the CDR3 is TGTGCTAGTGGTTTGGTCCCTCGGTGGGGGGGCCCGGATACGGTTAATCAGCCCCAGCATTTT.

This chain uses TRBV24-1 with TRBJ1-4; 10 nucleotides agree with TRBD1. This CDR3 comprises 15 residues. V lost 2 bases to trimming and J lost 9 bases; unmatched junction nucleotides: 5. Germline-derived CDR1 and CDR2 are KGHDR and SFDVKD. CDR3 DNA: TGTGCCACCAGTGATTCAAGACAGGGGGCTCAAAAACTGTTTTTT. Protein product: CATSDSRQGAQKLFF.

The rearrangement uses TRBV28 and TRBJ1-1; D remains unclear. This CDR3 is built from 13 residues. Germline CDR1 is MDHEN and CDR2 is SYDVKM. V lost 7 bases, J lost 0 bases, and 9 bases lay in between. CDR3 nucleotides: TGTGCCAGCAAAGATGCAGTGAACACTGAAGCTTTCTTT. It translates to CASKDAVNTEAFF.

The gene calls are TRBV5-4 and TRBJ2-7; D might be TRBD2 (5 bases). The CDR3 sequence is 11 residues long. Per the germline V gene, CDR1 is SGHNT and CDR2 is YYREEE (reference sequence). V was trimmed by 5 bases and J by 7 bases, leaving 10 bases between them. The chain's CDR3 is CASRGGGEQYF. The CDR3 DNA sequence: TGTGCCAGCAGAGGAGGAGGAGAGCAGTACTTC. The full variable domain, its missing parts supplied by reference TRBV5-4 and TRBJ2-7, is ETGVTQSPTHLIKTRGQQVTLRCSSQSGHNTVSWYQQALGQGPQFIFQYYREEENGRGNFPPRFSGLQFPNYSSELNVNALELDDSALYLCASRGGGEQYFGPGTRLTVT.

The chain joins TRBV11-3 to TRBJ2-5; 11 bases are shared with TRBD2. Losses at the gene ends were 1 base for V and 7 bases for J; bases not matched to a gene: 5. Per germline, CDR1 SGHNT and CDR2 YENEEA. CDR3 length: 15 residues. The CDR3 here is CASSLGDGTSGTQYF. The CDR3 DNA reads TGTGCCAGCAGCTTAGGAGACGGGACTAGCGGGACCCAGTACTTC.

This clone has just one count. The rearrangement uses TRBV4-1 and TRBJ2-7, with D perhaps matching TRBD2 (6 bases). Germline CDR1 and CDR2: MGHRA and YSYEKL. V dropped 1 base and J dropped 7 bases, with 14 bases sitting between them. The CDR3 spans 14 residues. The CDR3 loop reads CASSQVRLEAEQYF. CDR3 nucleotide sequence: TGCGCCAGCAGCCAAGTACGACTAGAGGCTGAGCAGTACTTC.

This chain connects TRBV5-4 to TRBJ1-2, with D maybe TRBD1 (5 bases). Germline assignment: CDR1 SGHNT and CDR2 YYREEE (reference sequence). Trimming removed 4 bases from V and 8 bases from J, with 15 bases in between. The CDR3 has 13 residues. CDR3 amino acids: CASSLGQGGGYTF. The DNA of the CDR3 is TGTGCCAGCAGCCTCGGGCAGGGTGGGGGCTACACCTTC.

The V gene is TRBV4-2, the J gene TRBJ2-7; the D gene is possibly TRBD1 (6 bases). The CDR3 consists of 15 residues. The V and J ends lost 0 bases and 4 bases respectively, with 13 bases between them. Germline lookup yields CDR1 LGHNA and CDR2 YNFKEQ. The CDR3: CASSQDPSDSYEQYF. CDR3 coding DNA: TGTGCCAGCAGCCAAGACCCCTCGGACAGTTACGAGCAGTACTTC.

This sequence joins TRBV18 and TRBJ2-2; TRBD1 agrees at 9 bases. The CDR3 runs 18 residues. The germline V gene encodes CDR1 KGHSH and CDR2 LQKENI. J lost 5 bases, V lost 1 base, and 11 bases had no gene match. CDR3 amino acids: CASSPLRTGTGNTGELFF. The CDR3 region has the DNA TGTGCCAGCTCACCACTACGCACCGGGACAGGGAATACCGGGGAGCTGTTTTTT. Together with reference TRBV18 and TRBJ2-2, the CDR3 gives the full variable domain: NAGVMQNPRHLVRRRGQEARLRCSPMKGHSHVYWYRQLPEEGLKFMVYLQKENIIDESGMPKERFSAEFPKEGPSILRIQQVVRGDSAAYFCASSPLRTGTGNTGELFFGEGSRLTVL.

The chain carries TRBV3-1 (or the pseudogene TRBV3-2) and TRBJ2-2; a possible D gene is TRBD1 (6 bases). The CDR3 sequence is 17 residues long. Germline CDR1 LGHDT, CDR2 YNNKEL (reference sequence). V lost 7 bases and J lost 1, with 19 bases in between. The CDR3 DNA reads TGTGCCAGCACCAGAATGACCGGGACAATGAACACCGGGGAGCTGTTTTTT. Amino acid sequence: CASTRMTGTMNTGELFF.

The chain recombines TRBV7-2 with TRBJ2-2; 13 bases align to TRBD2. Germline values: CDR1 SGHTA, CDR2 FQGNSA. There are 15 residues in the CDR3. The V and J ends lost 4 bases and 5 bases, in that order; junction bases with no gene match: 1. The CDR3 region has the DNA TGTGCCAGCAGCTCACTAGCGGGGGGGACCGGGGAGCTGTTTTTT. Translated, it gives CASSSLAGGTGELFF.

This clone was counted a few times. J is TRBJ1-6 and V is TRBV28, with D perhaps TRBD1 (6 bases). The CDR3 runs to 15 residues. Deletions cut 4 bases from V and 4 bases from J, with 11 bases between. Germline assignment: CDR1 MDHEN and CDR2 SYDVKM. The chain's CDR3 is CASSSPGQYNSPLHF. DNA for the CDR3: TGTGCCAGCAGTTCTCCTGGACAGTATAATTCACCCCTCCACTTT.

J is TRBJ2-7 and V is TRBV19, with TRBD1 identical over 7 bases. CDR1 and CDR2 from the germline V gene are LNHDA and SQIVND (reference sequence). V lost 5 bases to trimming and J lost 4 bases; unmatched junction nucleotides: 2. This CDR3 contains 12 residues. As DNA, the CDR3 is TGTGCCAGTAGTGCACAGGGGTACGAGCAGTACTTC. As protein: CASSAQGYEQYF.

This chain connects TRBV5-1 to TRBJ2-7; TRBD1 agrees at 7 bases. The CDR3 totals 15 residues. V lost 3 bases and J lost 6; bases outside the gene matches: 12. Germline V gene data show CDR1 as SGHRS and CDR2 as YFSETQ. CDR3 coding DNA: TGCGCCAGCAGCTACGCCCGACAGGGAGTCAGCGAGCAGTACTTC. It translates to CASSYARQGVSEQYF.

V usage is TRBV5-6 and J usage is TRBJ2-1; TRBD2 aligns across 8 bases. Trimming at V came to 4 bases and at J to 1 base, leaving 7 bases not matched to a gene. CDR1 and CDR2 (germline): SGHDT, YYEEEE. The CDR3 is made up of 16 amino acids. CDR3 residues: CASSRLLAESYNEQFF. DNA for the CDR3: TGTGCCAGCAGCCGGTTACTAGCGGAATCCTACAATGAGCAGTTCTTC.

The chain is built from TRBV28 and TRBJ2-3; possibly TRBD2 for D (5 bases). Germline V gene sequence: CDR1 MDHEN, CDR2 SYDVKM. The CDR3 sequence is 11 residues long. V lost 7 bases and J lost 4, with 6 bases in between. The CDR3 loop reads CASNSADTQYF. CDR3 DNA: TGTGCCAGCAATAGCGCAGATACGCAGTATTTT.

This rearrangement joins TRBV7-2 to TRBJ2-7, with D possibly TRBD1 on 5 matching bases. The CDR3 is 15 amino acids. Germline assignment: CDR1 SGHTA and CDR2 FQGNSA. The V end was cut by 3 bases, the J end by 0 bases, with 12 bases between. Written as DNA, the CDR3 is TGTGCCAGCAGCTTTGGGGCAGGCAGCTCCTACGAGCAGTACTTC. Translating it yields CASSFGAGSSYEQYF.